A single sample gave rise to the 22 T cell receptor beta chains below, sequenced in a study of CXCR3-negative and CXCR3-positive naive CD8 T cells. Study-level points and caveats: When CXCR3-positive naive cells were set against CXCR3-negative naive cells, the former had more hydrophobic TRB CDR3s.

The TRB cDNA libraries were prepared by 5' RACE with UMI labels. Following a re-call of the 5' RACE reads, TCRdb has one entry per CDR3 protein and lacks DNA. The sample table sets out 150,000 or so distinct CDR3 sequences. Their antigen targets remain unknown. Sample: naive CXCR3+ CD8+ T cells from blood. Subset of the sample: CD45RO-CCR7+CD27+CD95- naive CD8+ T cells expressing CXCR3 (TNR3+). The receptor source for this set is a human donor in good health. Some clones in this sample may be carry-over from other donors' samples.

The chain combines TRBV28 with TRBJ1-5. CDR1 is MDHEN and CDR2 is SYDVKM in the germline V gene. The CDR3 sequence is 14 residues long. The chain's CDR3 is CASSLMQGRQPQHF.

This sequence joins TRBV11-2 and TRBJ2-5; checking the TCRdb D call of TRBD1 is not possible without DNA. Germline loops: CDR1 SGHAT, CDR2 FQNNGV. This CDR3 has 15 residues. The CDR3 sequence is CASSTPGQNQETQYF.

The rearrangement links TRBV4-1 to TRBJ1-1. This CDR3 is 13 amino acids long. CDR1 MGHRA and CDR2 YSYEKL come from the germline V gene. CDR3 loop: CASSQDVEAEAFF.

The rearrangement links TRBV7-9 to TRBJ2-1; TCRdb's D gene call, TRBD1, goes unchecked for lack of DNA. CDR1 and CDR2 from the germline V gene are SEHNR and FQNEAQ (reference sequence). CDR3 length: 16 residues. CDR3 loop: CASSSAGQPLVDEQFF.

Here the CDR3 reads CASSQGLGAIYGYTF. This chain uses TRBV14 with TRBJ1-2. The CDR3 has 15 amino acids. Germline CDR1 is SGHDN and CDR2 is FVKESK.

The chain has TRBV11-2 and TRBJ2-1; with no DNA, the TCRdb D assignment of TRBD1 cannot be verified. The germline gives CDR1 SGHAT, CDR2 FQNNGV. The CDR3 runs to 12 residues. Here the CDR3 reads CASSGAHNEQFF.

This chain links TRBV30 with TRBJ2-7; TCRdb picks TRBD1, but there is no DNA to check that call. From germline, CDR1 is GTSNPN and CDR2 SVGIG (reference sequence). This CDR3 contains 12 residues. CDR3 sequence: CAWDRVGYEQYF.

This CDR3 reads CASSDPTGTSLYNEQFF. The gene calls are TRBV9 and TRBJ2-1; TCRdb returns TRBD2, unconfirmable since there is no DNA. This CDR3 has 17 amino acids. Germline CDR1 and CDR2: SGDLS and YYNGEE.

V and J are TRBV12-5 and TRBJ1-5. Germline CDR1 reads LGHNT; CDR2 reads FRNRAP. This CDR3 spans 11 amino acids. The CDR3 here is CASGYGQPQHF. The entire variable domain, with the rest obtained from reference TRBV12-5 and TRBJ1-5, is as follows: DARVTQTPRHKVTEMGQEVTMRCQPILGHNTVFWYRQTMMQGLELLAYFRNRAPLDDSGMPKDRFSAEMPDATLATLKIQPSEPRDSAVYFCASGYGQPQHFGDGTRLSIL.

V usage is TRBV25-1 and J usage is TRBJ2-3; TCRdb calls TRBD2, which cannot be checked without DNA. There are 17 residues in the CDR3. Germline CDR1 is MGHDK and CDR2 is SYGVNS. The CDR3 sequence: CASSEYFPSGGTDTQYF.

The V call is TRBV11-3, the J call TRBJ1-1. CDR3 length: 13 residues. Germline V gene sequence: CDR1 SGHNT, CDR2 YENEEA. The CDR3 loop is CASSFGENTEAFF.

This chain connects TRBV7-7 to TRBJ2-7; TCRdb designates TRBD1, a call that cannot be tested without DNA. The length of the CDR3 is 15 residues. Germline V gene sequence: CDR1 SSHAT, CDR2 FNYEAQ (reference sequence). This chain's CDR3 is CASSLGTGESYEQYF.

CDR3: CASSSSGAGGDEQYF. This sequence joins TRBV5-1 and TRBJ2-7; the D gene TCRdb calls, TRBD2, cannot be checked with no DNA. CDR1 is SGHRS, CDR2 YFSETQ, per germline. The CDR3 has 15 residues.

The CDR3 is CSVTVQANYGYTF. The chain combines TRBV29-1 with TRBJ1-2. From germline, CDR1 is SQVTM and CDR2 ANQGSEA. This CDR3 comprises 13 residues.

The chain carries TRBV5-1 and TRBJ2-1; TCRdb outputs TRBD2, but without DNA this stays unchecked. The CDR3 totals 19 residues. Germline V gene data show CDR1 as SGHRS and CDR2 as YFSETQ. Here the CDR3 reads CASTPSGGGLAPDYNEQFF.

This sequence joins TRBV28 and TRBJ2-1; the D call from TCRdb, TRBD1, cannot be confirmed without DNA. CDR3 length: 14 amino acids. Germline CDR1 reads MDHEN; CDR2 reads SYDVKM. CDR3 sequence reads: CASRPTGGYNEQFF.

The chain has TRBV12-5 and TRBJ1-5; without DNA, the TCRdb call of TRBD1 cannot be checked. There are 13 residues in the CDR3. CDR1 LGHNT and CDR2 FRNRAP come from the germline V gene. The CDR3 sequence: CASKTGGKGPQHF.

The rearrangement links TRBV7-6 to TRBJ2-2; no DNA is available, so the TRBD2 call from TCRdb remains unchecked. Germline assignment: CDR1 SGHVS and CDR2 FNYEAQ. This CDR3 contains 15 residues. CDR3: CASSPLVEDTGELFF. The full variable domain, with the rest looked up from reference TRBV7-6 and TRBJ2-2, is GAGVSQSPRYKVTKRGQDVALRCDPISGHVSLYWYRQALGQGPEFLTYFNYEAQQDKSGLPNDRFSAERPEGSISTLTIQRTEQRDSAMYRCASSPLVEDTGELFFGEGSRLTVL.

The chain recombines TRBV7-3 with TRBJ2-2; TCRdb indicates TRBD2, and absent DNA this call remains unverified. This CDR3 comprises 15 residues. Germline CDR1 and CDR2: SGHTA and FQGTGA. The CDR3 loop is CASSLTSSMTGELFF.

The rearrangement joins TRBV29-1 to TRBJ1-2. Germline CDR1 reads SQVTM; CDR2 reads ANQGSEA. This CDR3 has 11 residues. CDR3 loop: CSAPGGHGYTF.

The genes are TRBV29-1 and TRBJ2-7; TCRdb proposes TRBD2, but this gene call is untestable without DNA. The CDR3 sequence is 15 residues long. Germline V CDR1 and CDR2: SQVTM, ANQGSEA. The CDR3 protein is CSVEDTSNLPYEQYF.

This CDR3 reads CASSRTGGGTEAFF. This chain uses TRBV27 with TRBJ1-1; TCRdb's D call, TRBD1, is unchecked because there is no DNA. From germline, CDR1 is MNHEY and CDR2 SMNVEV (reference sequence). CDR3 length: 14 residues.